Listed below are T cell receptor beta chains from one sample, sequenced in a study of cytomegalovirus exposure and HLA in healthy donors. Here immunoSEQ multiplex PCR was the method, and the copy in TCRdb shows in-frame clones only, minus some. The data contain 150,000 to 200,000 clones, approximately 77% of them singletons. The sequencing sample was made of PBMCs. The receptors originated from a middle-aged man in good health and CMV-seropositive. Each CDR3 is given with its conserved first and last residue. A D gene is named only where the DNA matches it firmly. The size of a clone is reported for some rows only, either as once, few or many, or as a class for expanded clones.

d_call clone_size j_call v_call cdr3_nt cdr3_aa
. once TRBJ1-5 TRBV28 TGTGCCAGCAGTTTACGCGGGTCCGGCTGGCCCCAGCATTTT CASSLRGSGWPQHF
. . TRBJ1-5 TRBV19 TGTGCCAGTAGTCGGTCGGGCAATCAGCCCCAGCATTTT CASSRSGNQPQHF
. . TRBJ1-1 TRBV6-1 TGTGCCAGCAGTGAAGCGTGGTCCCGGGGAGCTTTCTTT CASSEAWSRGAFF
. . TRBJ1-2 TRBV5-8 TGTGCCAGCAGCTTGAATTGGGGCTACCGGCGCTACACCTTC CASSLNWGYRRYTF
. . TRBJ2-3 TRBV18 TGTGCCAGCACGGGGAAGGCATCAGATACGCAGTATTTT CASTGKASDTQYF
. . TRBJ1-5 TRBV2 TGTGCCAGCGAGGGAACAATTAGCAATCAGCCCCAGCATTTT CASEGTISNQPQHF
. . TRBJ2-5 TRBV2 TGTGCCACCCAAGGGGACAACCAAGAGACCCAGTACTTC CATQGDNQETQYF
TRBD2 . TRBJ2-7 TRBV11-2 TGTGCCAGCAGCTTAGGCCGGACTAGCGGGCGAAGCTCCTACGAGCAGTACTTC CASSLGRTSGRSSYEQYF
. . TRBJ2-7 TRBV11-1 TGTGCCAGCAGCTTGATGGACAGCTCCTACGAGCAGTACTTC CASSLMDSSYEQYF
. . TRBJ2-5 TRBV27 TGTGCCAGCAGCATTTCAGGCCCCGGGAGAGGGGACCAGTACTTC CASSISGPGRGDQYF
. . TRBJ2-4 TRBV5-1 TGCGCCAGCAGCGGCAGCGGCCCCTGGAACATTCAGTACTTC CASSGSGPWNIQYF
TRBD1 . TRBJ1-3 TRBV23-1 TGCGCCAGCAGTTCATTTCCGGGACAGGGGACTCACTCTGGAAACACCATATATTTT CASSSFPGQGTHSGNTIYF
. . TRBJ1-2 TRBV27 TGTGCCAGCAGTTTACGGGGGGGCGTCGTCTATGGCTACACCTTC CASSLRGGVVYGYTF
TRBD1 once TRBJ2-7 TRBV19 TGTGCCAGTAGTAGGTACGGACAGGGTTCCGACGAGCAGTACTTC CASSRYGQGSDEQYF
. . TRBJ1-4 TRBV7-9 TGTTCCAGCAGCCTAGAGACAGGAACGAATGAAAAACTGTTTTTT CSSSLETGTNEKLFF
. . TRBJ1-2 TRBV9 TGCGCCAGCAGCGTAGGGAGGGTAAACTATGGCTACACCTTC CASSVGRVNYGYTF
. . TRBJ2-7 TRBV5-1 TGCGCCAGCAGCTTGGCCCAGGGGTTAACCTACGAGCAGTACTTC CASSLAQGLTYEQYF
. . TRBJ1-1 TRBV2 TGTGCCAGCAGTGAGGTCAAAGGGGGTGGTGAAGCTTTCTTT CASSEVKGGGEAFF
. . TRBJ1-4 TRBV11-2 TGTGCCAGCAGCTCGACAGTCAATGAAAAACTGTTTTTT CASSSTVNEKLFF
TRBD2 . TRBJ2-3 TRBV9 TGTGCCAGCAGCGTAGGGCTAGCGGGCGAGGATACGCAGTATTTT CASSVGLAGEDTQYF
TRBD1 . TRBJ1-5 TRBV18 TGTGCCAGCTCACCTGGGACAGGGGATCAGCCCCAGCATTTT CASSPGTGDQPQHF
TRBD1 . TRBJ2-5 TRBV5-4 TGTGCCAGCAGCTTAGACAGGGTCCGGGACCAAGAGACCCAGTACTTC CASSLDRVRDQETQYF
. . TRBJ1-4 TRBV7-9 TGTGCCAGCAGCCTGCGACAAGGCGAAAAACTGTTTTTT CASSLRQGEKLFF
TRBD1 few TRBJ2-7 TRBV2 TGTGCCAGCAGCCTGACAGGGGGGGGCTACGAGCAGTACTTC CASSLTGGGYEQYF